These T cell receptor beta chains were read from a single sample in a study of technical replicates of blood from several donors. The data were produced by immunoSEQ multiplex PCR, yet TCRdb's version contains in-frame clones alone and is incomplete. Of 6,000 to 7,000 clones listed, 96% are singletons. The material sequenced was PBMCs. The receptors were gathered from a human donor in good health. The CDR3 runs from the conserved cysteine through the conserved F or W. The order of the fields is V gene, J gene, clone size, D gene, CDR3 protein, CDR3 DNA. D genes are given only for firm matches. Part of the rows lack a size; the others show once, few, many or a class for expanded clones.

V gene: TRBV7-2
J gene: TRBJ2-1
clone size: .
D gene: TRBD2
CDR3 protein: CASSLDSGAYNEQFF
CDR3 DNA: TGTGCCAGCAGCTTAGATAGCGGGGCCTACAATGAGCAGTTCTTC

V gene: TRBV30
J gene: TRBJ1-2
clone size: .
D gene: .
CDR3 protein: CAWSLGLTGYGYTF
CDR3 DNA: TGTGCCTGGAGTTTGGGACTTACCGGCTATGGCTACACCTTC

V gene: TRBV25-1
J gene: TRBJ2-3
clone size: .
D gene: .
CDR3 protein: CASSPPSGTDTQYF
CDR3 DNA: TGTGCCAGCAGCCCACCCAGCGGCACAGATACGCAGTATTTT

V gene: TRBV27
J gene: TRBJ1-3
clone size: .
D gene: .
CDR3 protein: CASGGASSGNTIYF
CDR3 DNA: TGTGCCAGCGGCGGGGCAAGCTCTGGAAACACCATATATTTT

V gene: TRBV4-2
J gene: TRBJ1-5
clone size: .
D gene: .
CDR3 protein: CASSQVTSNQPQHF
CDR3 DNA: TGTGCCAGCAGCCAAGTCACAAGCAATCAGCCCCAGCATTTT

V gene: TRBV19
J gene: TRBJ2-7
clone size: once
D gene: TRBD1
CDR3 protein: CASSAPPTGGSYEQYF
CDR3 DNA: TGTGCCAGTAGTGCGCCGCCTACAGGGGGCAGCTACGAGCAGTACTTC

V gene: TRBV5-6
J gene: TRBJ1-1
clone size: .
D gene: .
CDR3 protein: CASSLAGGEGAFF
CDR3 DNA: TGTGCCAGCAGCTTGGCTGGGGGGGAAGGAGCTTTCTTT

V gene: TRBV5-1
J gene: TRBJ1-1
clone size: once
D gene: .
CDR3 protein: CASSLFLNTEAFF
CDR3 DNA: TGCGCCAGCAGTCTGTTCTTGAACACTGAAGCTTTCTTT

V gene: TRBV7-8
J gene: TRBJ2-5
clone size: .
D gene: TRBD2
CDR3 protein: CASSRYPSGKETQYF
CDR3 DNA: TGTGCCAGCAGCAGATACCCTAGCGGTAAAGAGACCCAGTACTTC

V gene: TRBV11-3
J gene: TRBJ2-7
clone size: .
D gene: TRBD1
CDR3 protein: CASSPGTGPYEQYF
CDR3 DNA: TGTGCCAGCAGCCCCGGGACAGGCCCCTACGAGCAGTACTTC

V gene: TRBV6-6
J gene: TRBJ2-5
clone size: .
D gene: .
CDR3 protein: CASSSLGGGQETQYF
CDR3 DNA: TGTGCCAGCAGTTCGCTAGGGGGGGGGCAAGAGACCCAGTACTTC

V gene: TRBV27
J gene: TRBJ2-7
clone size: .
D gene: TRBD2
CDR3 protein: CASSLAGGGGEQYF
CDR3 DNA: TGTGCCAGCAGTTTAGCGGGAGGGGGTGGAGAGCAGTACTTC

V gene: TRBV10-3
J gene: TRBJ2-1
clone size: once
D gene: TRBD1
CDR3 protein: CAISENPGGYNEQFF
CDR3 DNA: TGTGCCATCAGTGAGAACCCAGGGGGTTACAATGAGCAGTTCTTC

V gene: TRBV6-5
J gene: TRBJ1-1
clone size: .
D gene: .
CDR3 protein: CASRSTTEAFF
CDR3 DNA: TGTGCCAGCAGATCCACAACTGAAGCTTTCTTT

V gene: TRBV5-4
J gene: TRBJ2-2
clone size: .
D gene: TRBD2
CDR3 protein: CASSVGIAGGTPNTGELFF
CDR3 DNA: TGTGCCAGCAGCGTAGGAATAGCGGGAGGAACGCCGAACACCGGGGAGCTGTTTTTT

V gene: TRBV5-1
J gene: TRBJ2-3
clone size: .
D gene: TRBD2
CDR3 protein: CASSAGGPGVTDTQYF
CDR3 DNA: TGCGCCAGCAGCGCGGGGGGACCAGGGGTGACAGATACGCAGTATTTT

V gene: TRBV7-2
J gene: TRBJ1-5
clone size: .
D gene: TRBD1
CDR3 protein: CASSFMTGGSNQPQHF
CDR3 DNA: TGTGCCAGCAGCTTCATGACAGGGGGTAGCAATCAGCCCCAGCATTTT

V gene: TRBV2
J gene: TRBJ1-2
clone size: .
D gene: TRBD1
CDR3 protein: CASRTTGGYNGYTF
CDR3 DNA: TGTGCCAGCAGAACAACAGGGGGCTATAATGGCTACACCTTC